This entry is about one TCR beta chain. Some clones are missing from TCRdb's copy, which holds only in-frame ones; the method was immunoSEQ multiplex PCR. The data show about 680,000 clones, around 78% seen once. Germline values: CDR1 MNHEY, CDR2 SMNVEV (reference sequence). Trimming removed 8 bases from V and 6 bases from J; junction bases left unmatched: 13. There are 15 residues in the CDR3. The data originate from a study of shared clonotypes between healthy human individuals. About the study: CD4 naive and memory got three plates each, CD8 naive two, CD8 memory one.

Sequencing was performed on memory CD4+ T cells sorted from blood. Subset noted: CD45RA-negative fraction. The TCR was taken from a woman aged 30 to 39 in good health. The J gene is TRBJ2-1, the V gene TRBV27; 7 bases align to TRBD2. CDR3 DNA: TGTGCCAGCTCAGAGGGAGGGCCCCCTACCAATGAGCAGTTCTTC. This sequence encodes CASSEGGPPTNEQFF.